The 9 T cell receptor beta chains given below trace back to one sample, sequenced in a study of cytomegalovirus exposure and HLA in healthy donors. PCR primers comprised 60 Vbeta and 13 Jbeta primers. Here immunoSEQ multiplex PCR was the method, and the copy in TCRdb shows in-frame clones only, minus some. The sample records under 150,000 clones, around 85% being singletons. The sample consisted of PBMCs. The receptor source for this set is a boy younger than 18 in good health and CMV-seronegative.

The chain uses TRBV7-6 and TRBJ2-2, with 10 nucleotides matching TRBD1. Per germline, CDR1 SGHVS and CDR2 FNYEAQ. The CDR3 contains 16 residues. The J segment lost 3 bases and the V segment lost 6 bases, leaving 7 bases of the junction unmatched. The CDR3 DNA reads TGTGCCAGCAGTTACACCGGGACAGGGGACACCGGGGAGCTGTTTTTT. Encoded protein: CASSYTGTGDTGELFF. Full variable domain (rest looked up from reference TRBV7-6 and TRBJ2-2): GAGVSQSPRYKVTKRGQDVALRCDPISGHVSLYWYRQALGQGPEFLTYFNYEAQQDKSGLPNDRFSAERPEGSISTLTIQRTEQRDSAMYRCASSYTGTGDTGELFFGEGSRLTVL.

The chain carries TRBV10-3 and TRBJ1-1, with 9 bases identical to TRBD1. Trimming took 4 bases from V and 5 from J; bases not matched to a gene: 14. This CDR3 spans 17 amino acids. The V gene's germline CDR1 is ENHRY and CDR2 SYGVKD. CDR3 residues: CAISVRSPGQGMTEAFF. The CDR3 DNA follows: TGTGCCATCAGTGTACGGTCCCCTGGACAGGGGATGACTGAAGCTTTCTTT.

This chain connects TRBV27 to TRBJ1-6; D gene ambiguous. V gave up 6 bases and J gave up 7 bases, with 16 bases separating them. This CDR3 has 15 residues. Germline V gives CDR1 MNHEY, CDR2 SMNVEV (reference sequence). DNA for the CDR3: TGTGCCAGCAGGGAAAAGACAATGTTAAATTCACCCCTCCACTTT. Protein product: CASREKTMLNSPLHF.

The rearrangement links TRBV4-2 to TRBJ2-3, with 7 bases lining up with TRBD1. Germline loops: CDR1 LGHNA, CDR2 YNFKEQ. The CDR3 is made up of 14 amino acids. With V trimmed by 0 bases and J by 8 bases, 5 bases remained unmatched. The CDR3 here is CASSQDGPGGTQYF. CDR3 nucleotides: TGTGCCAGCAGCCAAGATGGTCCAGGGGGTACGCAGTATTTT.

The chain carries TRBV7-2 and TRBJ2-7; 10 positions match TRBD2. CDR1 and CDR2 (germline): SGHTA, FQGNSA. The CDR3 sequence is 15 residues long. V gave up 5 bases and J gave up 2 bases; unmatched junction bases: 6. The CDR3 protein is CASSPRSGGAYEQYF. CDR3 nucleotide sequence: TGTGCCAGCAGCCCTCGAAGCGGGGGGGCCTACGAGCAGTACTTC.

This clone is a singleton in its sample. The rearrangement links TRBV18 to TRBJ2-3, with TRBD2 matching over 7 bases. CDR1 is KGHSH, CDR2 LQKENI, per germline. After removal of 3 bases from V and 6 bases from J, the junction contained 6 bases not matched to a gene. The CDR3 consists of 14 residues. CDR3 protein: CASSPQGGRDTQYF. CDR3 sequence (DNA): TGTGCCAGCTCACCCCAGGGAGGGCGTGATACGCAGTATTTT.

This rearrangement joins TRBV5-1 to TRBJ1-3; D gene ambiguous. Per the germline V gene, CDR1 is SGHRS and CDR2 is YFSETQ. The CDR3 is made up of 15 amino acids. V was clipped by 4 bases and J by 0 bases, with 11 bases between them. The CDR3 nucleotides are TGCGCCAGCAGCCGTCACTTTGACTCTGGAAACACCATATATTTT. Protein product: CASSRHFDSGNTIYF.

The rearrangement links TRBV6-4 to TRBJ2-3, with TRBD2 identical over 9 bases. The CDR3 spans 16 residues. Trimming took 0 bases from V and 0 from J; bases not matched to a gene: 1. CDR1 MRHNA and CDR2 SNTAGT come from the germline V gene. The CDR3 DNA follows: TGTGCCAGCAGTGACTCTAGCGGGAGTAGCACAGATACGCAGTATTTT. Translated, it gives CASSDSSGSSTDTQYF.

The chain has TRBV30 and TRBJ2-1, with 9 bases aligning to TRBD2. In germline, CDR1 is GTSNPN, CDR2 SVGIG (reference sequence). Trimming cost V 0 bases and J 5 bases; bases outside gene matches: 5. This CDR3 contains 15 residues. CDR3 protein: CAWSVVAGVDNEQFF. CDR3 sequence (DNA): TGTGCCTGGAGTGTAGTAGCGGGAGTAGACAATGAGCAGTTCTTC.